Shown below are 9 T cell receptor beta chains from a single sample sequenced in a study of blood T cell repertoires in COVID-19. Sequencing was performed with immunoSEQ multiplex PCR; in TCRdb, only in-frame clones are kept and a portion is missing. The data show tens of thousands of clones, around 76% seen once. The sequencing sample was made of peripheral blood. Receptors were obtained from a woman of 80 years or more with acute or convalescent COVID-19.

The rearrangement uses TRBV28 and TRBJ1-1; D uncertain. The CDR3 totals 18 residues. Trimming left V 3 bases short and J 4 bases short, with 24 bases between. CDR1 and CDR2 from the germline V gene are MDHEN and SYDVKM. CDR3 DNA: TGTGCCAGCAGTTTTAATCGGGGTATTGCCGACGGTGGCACTGAAGCTTTCTTT. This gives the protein CASSFNRGIADGGTEAFF.

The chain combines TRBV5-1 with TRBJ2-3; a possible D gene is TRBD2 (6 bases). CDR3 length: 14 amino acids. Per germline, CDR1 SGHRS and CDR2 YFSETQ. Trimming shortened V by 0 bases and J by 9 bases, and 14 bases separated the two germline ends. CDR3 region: CASSLEGLARTQYF. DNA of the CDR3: TGCGCCAGCAGCTTGGAGGGACTGGCAAGGACGCAGTATTTT.

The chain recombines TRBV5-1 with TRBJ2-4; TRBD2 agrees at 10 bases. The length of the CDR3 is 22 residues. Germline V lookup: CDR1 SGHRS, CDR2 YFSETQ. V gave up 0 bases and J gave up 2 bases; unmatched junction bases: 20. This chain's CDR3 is CASSLARQGVSGRASTKNIQYF. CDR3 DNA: TGCGCCAGCAGCTTGGCACGACAGGGTGTGAGCGGGAGGGCCTCTACCAAAAACATTCAGTACTTC.

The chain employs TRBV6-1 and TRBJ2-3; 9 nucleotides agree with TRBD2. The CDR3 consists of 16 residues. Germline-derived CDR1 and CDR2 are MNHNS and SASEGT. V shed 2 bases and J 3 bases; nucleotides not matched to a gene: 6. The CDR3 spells CASSEMAGGPTDTQYF. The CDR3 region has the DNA TGTGCCAGCAGTGAAATGGCGGGAGGGCCTACAGATACGCAGTATTTT.

The CDR3 protein is CASSTWTSGSYEQYF. DNA for the CDR3: TGTGCCAGTAGTACCTGGACTAGCGGATCCTACGAGCAGTACTTC. V is TRBV19 and J is TRBJ2-7, with TRBD2 identical over 10 bases. This CDR3 has 15 amino acids. The V gene end was trimmed by 4 bases and the J gene end by 1 base; junction bases not matched to a gene: 4. Germline assignment: CDR1 LNHDA and CDR2 SQIVND (reference sequence).

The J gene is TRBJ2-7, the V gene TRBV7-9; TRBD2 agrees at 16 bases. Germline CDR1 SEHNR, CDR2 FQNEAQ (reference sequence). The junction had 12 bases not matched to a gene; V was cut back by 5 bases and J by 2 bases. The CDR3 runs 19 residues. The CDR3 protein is CASSAPGTSGRAVAYEQYF. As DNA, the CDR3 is TGTGCCAGCAGCGCCCCCGGGACTAGCGGGAGGGCCGTCGCCTACGAGCAGTACTTC. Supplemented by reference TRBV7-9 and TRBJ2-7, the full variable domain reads DTGVSQNPRHKITKRGQNVTFRCDPISEHNRLYWYRQTLGQGPEFLTYFQNEAQLEKSRLLSDRFSAERPKGSFSTLEIQRTEQGDSAMYLCASSAPGTSGRAVAYEQYFGPGTRLTVT.

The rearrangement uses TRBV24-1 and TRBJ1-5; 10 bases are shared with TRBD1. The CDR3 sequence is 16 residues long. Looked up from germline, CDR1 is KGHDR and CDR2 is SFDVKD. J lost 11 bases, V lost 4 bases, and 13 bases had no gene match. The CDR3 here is CATSDTGQGRTGTQHF. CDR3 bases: TGTGCCACCAGTGACACGGGACAGGGGCGTACAGGGACCCAGCATTTT.

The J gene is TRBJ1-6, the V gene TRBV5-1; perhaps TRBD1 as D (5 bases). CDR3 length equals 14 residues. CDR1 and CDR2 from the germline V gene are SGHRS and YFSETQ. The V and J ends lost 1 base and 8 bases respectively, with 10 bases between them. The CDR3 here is CASSLKGSYSPLHF. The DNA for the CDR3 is TGCGCCAGCAGCTTGAAGGGGTCTTATTCACCCCTCCACTTT.

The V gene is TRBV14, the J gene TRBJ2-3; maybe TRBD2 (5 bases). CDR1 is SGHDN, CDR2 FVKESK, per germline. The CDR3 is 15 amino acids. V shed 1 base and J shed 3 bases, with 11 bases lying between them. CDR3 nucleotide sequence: TGTGCCAGCAGCCAAGGAGGGAAGAGGACAGATACGCAGTATTTT. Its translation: CASSQGGKRTDTQYF.